What follows are 19 T cell receptor beta chains derived from one specimen sequenced in a study of blood T cells in healthy people across ages. PCR was performed a second time for about 7 to 11 cycles using a sample-barcoded 5' primer and a J-beta primer mix. TCRdb passed the 5' RACE reads through MiXCR, listing each CDR3 protein once. Of approximately 2,000,000 distinct CDR3 sequences listed, about 39% are singletons. The sequencing sample was made of blood. The receptors shown here come from a human donor in good health.

The chain joins TRBV2 to TRBJ1-1; D is ambiguous. This CDR3 comprises 12 residues. V shed 6 bases and J shed 4 bases, with 9 bases lying between them. The germline gives CDR1 SNHLY, CDR2 FYNNEI. The CDR3 nucleotides read TGTGCCAGCAGGGCAGAGCGCACTGAAGCTTTCTTT. This encodes CASRAERTEAFF.

Concerning this clonotype itself: Germline is not matched at one junction end, which may reflect a read error. This chain links TRBV28 with TRBJ2-5, with D possibly TRBD1 on 6 matching bases. The CDR3 has 13 residues. Germline V lookup: CDR1 MDHEN, CDR2 SYDVKM. The CDR3 is CTSSQQGQETQYF. In DNA form, the CDR3 reads TGTACCAGCAGTCAACAGGGTCAAGAGACCCAGTACTTC.

This clonotype was seen a few times. The V call is TRBV29-1, the J call TRBJ2-2, with a possible D match to TRBD1 (6 bases). The CDR3 spans 14 residues. The germline gives CDR1 SQVTM, CDR2 ANQGSEA. V lost 5 bases and J lost 6, with 16 bases in between. The CDR3 DNA is TGCAGCGTTCAAGTCTCAGGGGCCCCCGGGGAGCTGTTTTTT. Its protein is CSVQVSGAPGELFF.

CDR3 in amino acids: CSAWVNYGYTF. In nucleotides, the CDR3 is TGCAGTGCCTGGGTTAACTATGGCTACACCTTC. V usage is TRBV20-1 and J usage is TRBJ1-2, with D uncertain. The CDR3 length is 11 residues. V shed 6 bases and J shed 1 base, with 6 bases lying between them. Germline V gene lookup returns CDR1 DFQATT and CDR2 SNEGSKA (reference sequence).

This chain links TRBV5-1 with TRBJ2-3, with 14 bases that match TRBD2. Germline values: CDR1 SGHRS, CDR2 YFSETQ. V was pared by 4 bases and J by 5 bases, with 6 bases of the junction left unmatched. The CDR3 runs 16 residues. In DNA form, the CDR3 reads TGCGCCAGCAGCCCGGGACTAGCGGGGGCCGGAGATACGCAGTATTTT. Its protein is CASSPGLAGAGDTQYF.

This clonotype has ten or more counts. This chain links TRBV6-5 with TRBJ2-4, with no clear D. Trimming took off 9 bases at V and 5 bases at J, with 8 bases between the two ends. The CDR3 extends over 11 amino acids. Germline V gene sequence: CDR1 MNHEY, CDR2 SVGAGI. The CDR3 nucleotides read TGTGCCAGTAGAAGGGAAAACATTCAGTACTTC. This gives the protein CASRRENIQYF.

The chain links TRBV4-3 to TRBJ1-2, with a tentative D call TRBD1 (5 bases). Germline V CDR1 and CDR2: LGHNA, YSLEER. Between the trimmed V and J ends, which lost 1 base and 7 bases, there was a span of 22 bases. The CDR3 is 17 amino acids. The CDR3 DNA follows: TGCGCCAGCAGCCAAGGGAGGGCAGGGCGATTGAGGAGTGGCTACACCTTC. Amino acids: CASSQGRAGRLRSGYTF.

The V gene is TRBV12-3 or TRBV12-4, the J gene TRBJ2-3; TRBD2 agrees at 9 bases. The CDR3 is 15 amino acids. After removal of 6 bases from V and 2 bases from J, the junction contained 6 bases not matched to a gene. CDR3 protein: CASSQGLAYTDTQYF. For the CDR3, the DNA is TGTGCCAGCAGCCAGGGACTAGCTTACACAGATACGCAGTATTTT.

The chain joins TRBV7-9 to TRBJ2-1, with TRBD2 identical over 11 bases. Germline V gene sequence: CDR1 SEHNR, CDR2 FQNEAQ (reference sequence). The V gene end was trimmed by 0 bases and the J gene end by 4 bases; junction bases not matched to a gene: 14. There are 20 residues in the CDR3. In DNA, the CDR3 is TGTGCCAGCAGCTTAGCGCTGGTAGCGGGGGGGCCGGCCAAATACAATGAGCAGTTCTTC. This codes for CASSLALVAGGPAKYNEQFF.

The J gene is TRBJ1-6, the V gene TRBV6-2 or TRBV6-3; TRBD1 matches at 7 bases. Germline V gene data show CDR1 as MNHEY and CDR2 as SVGEGT. Trimming at V came to 6 bases and at J to 8 bases, leaving 7 bases not matched to a gene. This CDR3 comprises 14 residues. The DNA of the CDR3 is TGTGCCAGCAGCCTCGGACAGGAGCATTCACCCCTCCACTTT. Translating gives CASSLGQEHSPLHF.

J is TRBJ2-1 and V is TRBV29-1; tentatively, D is TRBD1 (5 bases). CDR1 is SQVTM, CDR2 ANQGSEA, per germline. CDR3 length: 12 amino acids. The germline V and J ends were trimmed by 4 bases and 11 bases, with 15 bases remaining between them. DNA of the CDR3: TGCAGCGTTGTTCCGGACACGGCTAAGCAGTTCTTC. This gives the protein CSVVPDTAKQFF.

The CDR3 DNA reads as TGTGCCAGCAGTTACCGGCAGGGGGCTTCCTACAATGAGCAGTTCTTC. This encodes CASSYRQGASYNEQFF. The chain carries TRBV6-2 or TRBV6-3 and TRBJ2-1, with TRBD1 identical over 8 bases. This CDR3 is 16 amino acids long. Trimming removed 2 bases from V and 1 base from J; junction bases left unmatched: 4. Germline CDR1 MNHEY, CDR2 SVGEGT.

Note on this clonotype: Germline is not matched at one junction end, which may reflect a read error. The rearrangement links TRBV5-1 to TRBJ2-2; 10 positions match TRBD1. This CDR3 spans 15 amino acids. Germline V gene sequence: CDR1 SGHRS, CDR2 YFSETQ. The CDR3 reads CASSLDRGDTGELFF. The CDR3 DNA is TGTGCCAGCAGCTTGGACAGGGGGGACACCGGGGAGCTGTTTTTT.

The rearrangement links TRBV9 to TRBJ2-3; the match to TRBD2 covers 7 bases. The CDR3 is made up of 16 amino acids. J was trimmed by 0 bases and V by 4 bases; bases with no gene match: 8. Germline CDR1 is SGDLS and CDR2 is YYNGEE. Here the CDR3 reads CASSPSGTISTDTQYF. As DNA, the CDR3 is TGTGCCAGCAGCCCCTCCGGGACTATTAGCACAGATACGCAGTATTTT. Drawing the rest from reference TRBV9 and TRBJ2-3, the complete variable domain is DSGVTQTPKHLITATGQRVTLRCSPRSGDLSVYWYQQSLDQGLQFLIQYYNGEERAKGNILERFSAQQFPDLHSELNLSSLELGDSALYFCASSPSGTISTDTQYFGPGTRLTVL.

Many counts were recorded for this clonotype. The chain recombines TRBV6-1 with TRBJ2-3; 12 bases fit TRBD2. The CDR3 sequence is 16 residues long. CDR1 is MNHNS and CDR2 is SASEGT in the germline V gene. Losses at the gene ends were 2 bases for V and 1 base for J; bases not matched to a gene: 1. The CDR3 spells CASSEWTSGGTDTQYF. The CDR3 DNA reads TGTGCCAGCAGTGAATGGACTAGCGGGGGCACAGATACGCAGTATTTT.

The chain uses TRBV6-5 and TRBJ2-1; D tentatively reads TRBD1 or TRBD2 (5 bases each). CDR1 MNHEY and CDR2 SVGAGI come from the germline V gene. V lost 0 bases, J lost 2 bases, and 11 bases lay in between. The CDR3 has 16 amino acids. This chain's CDR3 is CASSYSGEGAYNEQFF. CDR3 in DNA: TGTGCCAGCAGTTACTCCGGGGAAGGGGCCTACAATGAGCAGTTCTTC.

V is TRBV20-1 and J is TRBJ2-7; the D is unclear. The CDR3 contains 12 residues. The germline gives CDR1 DFQATT, CDR2 SNEGSKA (reference sequence). Between the trimmed V and J ends, which lost 0 bases and 6 bases, there was a span of 9 bases. The CDR3 region has the DNA TGCAGTGCTAGAGATCCCACAACCGAGCAGTACTTC. It yields the protein CSARDPTTEQYF.

Comments on this clonotype: One end of the junction is discordant with germline, which a read error may explain. The chain links TRBV13 to TRBJ2-5; D ambiguous. The assigned J gene may be wrong: the sequence end matches TRBJ2-7 better. In germline, CDR1 is PRHDT, CDR2 FYEKMQ (reference sequence). This CDR3 contains 14 residues. The CDR3 nucleotides read TGTACCAGCAGCTTCGGACGGGCCAAAGGCGAGCAGTACTTC. Its translation is CTSSFGRAKGEQYF.

The J gene is TRBJ1-2, the V gene TRBV6-1; unclear D gene. Trimming took 4 bases from V and 0 from J, leaving 12 bases between them. The CDR3 has 15 residues. Germline V gene data show CDR1 as MNHNS and CDR2 as SASEGT. The CDR3, as DNA: TGTGCCAGCAGTGTCCAGCTTTCGTCTAACTATGGCTACACCTTC. Translation: CASSVQLSSNYGYTF.